This T cell receptor beta chain was identified during a study of cytomegalovirus exposure and HLA in healthy donors (dated by TCRdb to about 2017). In terms of the full investigation: According to a later analysis, the 120 or so validation repertoires were produced on the same platform as the 700 or so repertoires of the first cohort. The study aimed to test whether cataloging public T cell receptors could reveal signatures of past pathogen exposure. In addition to the first cohort of 500 to 850 subjects, a separate validation cohort of around 110 different subjects was used. To predict cytomegalovirus infection status, the study combined high-throughput TCR immunosequencing, statistical association of individual TCRs with disease status, and machine learning. Results and caveats for the whole study, not just this receptor: A later analysis found that TCRs clustered in the first cohort also tended to co-occur in the 95 to 150 validation repertoires, with about 94% of cluster scores above 0. It was suggested by the authors that the approach could potentially be generalized to other disease states and immunological phenotypes. A few of the identified cytomegalovirus-associated TCR beta chains were confirmed in vitro to be specific for cytomegalovirus antigens. While some public TCRs were present in many individuals, most TCR sequences turned up only very rarely across donors. The study gave a list of 150 to 200 TCR beta chains associated with cytomegalovirus. In both the original and validation cohorts, the classifier was reported to diagnose cytomegalovirus status with high specificity and sensitivity. The validation cohort had no HLA typing available for a later analysis, so co-occurrence within that cohort was assessed over all 120 or so repertoires.

V was cut back by 6 bases and J by 0 bases, leaving a gap of 8 bases between them. Taken from the germline V gene (reference sequence), the CDR1 and CDR2 loops are MNHNY and SVGAGI. Its CDR3 holds 13 amino acids, cysteine through phenylalanine. Of the read, only the CDR3 DNA is kept; its 39 bases are in frame from base 1. Library generation was performed with the immunoSEQ multiplex PCR assay. Under the source paper's analysis protocol: A statistical classification framework was built to diagnose cytomegalovirus status from the catalog of TCR beta chain sequences. Not all clones reach the TCRdb copy of this immuneACCESS table, which keeps in-frame sequences only. Checked studies attribute under half of the gap to unresolved V genes and leave the rest unexplained. V and J calls and clone size are copied from that table; D and trimming were computed from the DNA. The sample data list 150,000 to 200,000 clones, and around 92% of these were observed just once. Of the sample, around a tenth is held by the ten largest clones.

Donors formed part of the validation cohort, which comprised over a hundred subjects and was distinct from the first cohort of 550 to 850 subjects. This clone showed up just once. Its binding antigen is unknown. Qualities for individual bases were not recorded, and no much larger clone is one base off. The sequence was obtained from a young woman in good health and CMV-seropositive. The chain employs TRBV6-6 and TRBJ1-1; no D gene is confidently identified. Material: PBMCs. The CDR3 in this case is CASSRGLNTEAFF. The DNA is as follows: TGTGCCAGCAGCAGAGGGTTGAACACTGAAGCTTTCTTT.